This T cell receptor (beta chain) was obtained from a study of CD8 T cells in ankylosing spondylitis. By quantitative 5'-RACE with molecular barcodes, the TCR beta libraries were made. MiXCR was run by TCRdb on the 5' RACE reads, yielding one entry per CDR3 protein. The repertoire has roughly 700,000 distinct CDR3 sequences, 15% to 20% of them found once; the top ten carry around a fifth. Concerning this clonotype itself: What it recognizes is unknown.

The germline V gene has CDR1 SGHVS and CDR2 FNYEAQ. The CDR3 extends over 14 amino acids. J lost 7 bases, V lost 5 bases, and 4 bases had no gene match. Study-wide results and caveats: In ankylosing spondylitis blood, a motif of roughly 8 highly homologous TCR beta variants appeared characteristic. Clones linked to disease were reported to show significant enrichment in matched ankylosing spondylitis synovial fluid. Disease-linked clones were CD8+ and relatively rare in peripheral blood. Earlier reports found some motif variants in synovial fluid and blood in reactive arthritis.

This sequence was found in a male donor with ankylosing spondylitis. The chain combines TRBV7-6 with TRBJ2-7; TRBD2 aligns across 14 bases. The sequenced sample was blood, either unsorted or a sorted T cell fraction (not recorded which). The CDR3 DNA is TGTGCCAGCAGCCAGACTAGCGGGAGGGGTGAGCAGTACTTC. Its protein is CASSQTSGRGEQYF.